This T cell receptor beta chain was sequenced in a study of shared clonotypes between healthy human individuals. Study as a whole: Donors had three CD4 naive, three CD4 memory, two CD8 naive and one CD8 memory plate apiece. Notes on the study in general: Rarefaction analysis demonstrated incomplete sorted-subset sequencing notwithstanding large depth. Compared with memory subsets, naive subsets generally had larger estimated richness.

The CDR3 covers 13 residues. Unmatched junction bases numbered 3, after V lost 4 bases and J lost 3 bases. Germline V gene sequence: CDR1 SQVTM, CDR2 ANQGSEA. Produced via immunoSEQ multiplex PCR; TCRdb's table is partial and in-frame only. The sample contains about 680,000 clones, roughly 72% of which appear only once. About this clone itself: Its target is unknown.

This clonotype was obtained from a woman aged 30 to 39 in good health. The chain has TRBV29-1 and TRBJ1-2, with 9 bases fitting TRBD1. The sequenced sample was memory CD4+ T cells sorted from blood. Subset defined: CD45RA-negative fraction. CDR3 residues: CSVGGDRDYGYTF. CDR3 bases: TGCAGCGTTGGGGGGGACAGGGACTATGGCTACACCTTC.